The entry below gives a single TCR beta chain sequence along with its context. This clone was recorded once. What this receptor recognizes is not known. Per-base qualities were not stored, and no clone one base away is much larger. From the germline V gene, CDR1 is SGHAT and CDR2 is FQNNGV. The CDR3 covers 14 residues, taking in both the cysteine and the phenylalanine. The entry retains the CDR3 DNA only, 42 bases that are in frame from base 1. Trimming takes 1 base from V and 5 bases from J, and the germline ends sit 8 bases apart. This sample stems from a study of shared clonotypes between healthy human individuals (dated by TCRdb to 2020 to 2021). At the level of the whole study: The cohort comprised two women and three men aged 18 to 49 years. For each donor, CD4 naive and CD4 memory were each run on three plates, CD8 naive on two plates, and CD8 memory on one plate. Blood TCR repertoires of a handful of healthy adults were deeply sequenced to estimate repertoire size and the extent of clonotype sharing between individuals. To increase sequencing depth and limit assay-specific biases, TCR repertoire library preparation and sequencing were carried out by different laboratories using diverse techniques. Each donor's leukapheresis produced roughly between roughly 0.85 and 9.5 billion PBMCs.

Using the deep immunoSEQ assay, TCR CDR3 regions were amplified from genomic DNA by multiplex PCR. Extracted genomic DNA from each cell subset was distributed evenly across all wells of several immunoSEQ 96-well plates, and each plate was treated as a replicate. For sorted subsets, roughly 190 ng of genomic DNA, equivalent to 25,000 to 30,000 T cell genomes, went into each replicate PCR. The purified libraries were quantified using a Qubit 3.0 fluorometer, sized with a Bioanalyzer 2100, and then quantified again using the KAPA Library Quantification kit. Every immunoSEQ 96-well plate was sequenced on a dedicated single-read 150-cycle Illumina NextSeq 550 flow cell. In the source study's methods: Because the immunoSEQ output held only junctional sequences and lacked quality scores, the filtering could not match the filtering applied to full-length reads. Sequences were annotated with PyIR, a Python wrapper for IgBLAST v1.9, using IMGT germline references to assign V/J genes and CDR3. Reads were filtered out if the reads had weak V/J assignments (E-value above 1e-6), no CDR3, stop codons, out-of-frame junctions, or ambiguous translated residues. V3J clonotypes were defined by identical inferred V gene, J gene, and CDR3 amino acid sequence. Percentage overlap between repertoires was computed as shared unique clonotypes divided by the size of the smaller repertoire. Repertoire richness was assessed with RTK rarefaction, the Chao1 estimator, and Recon v2.1 estimates of unobserved clonotypes. OLGA was used to compute generation probabilities for all TCRbeta clonotypes that the gDNA method yielded from a handful of donors. What TCRdb holds here is the immuneACCESS table cut down to in-frame rearrangements. Part of the clones is not present; checked against another copy, under half of the missing clones reflect an unresolved V gene, and the others are unexplained. The DNA gave D and trimming, while V, J and clone size come from that table. The sample table records some 2,400,000 clones; approximately 94% of these occur just once. The ten top clones hold 0.1% to 0.15% of the sample.

Healthy HIV-negative adults with no recently reported acute infections or vaccinations were included as donors. All donors were Caucasian adults living in Nashville, Tennessee, USA. Magnetic negative selection was used to enrich CD4+ T cells, after which naive cells were positively selected on CD45RA and the negative fraction became the memory subset. Blood was obtained by leukapheresis, after which PBMCs were separated by Ficoll-Histopaque density gradient centrifugation and cryopreserved in liquid nitrogen vapor phase. Analytical flow cytometry was used to check the purity and quantity of every magnetically sorted T cell population. Genomic DNA was isolated from each sorted fraction and quantified by UV absorbance on a Nanodrop 2000c. The investigation overall reported the following: Sampling was restricted to blood, and TCR repertoires in tissues likely differ from the TCR repertoires found in blood. Compared with non-shared clonotypes, clonotypes shared by all four sorted-subset donors had higher generation probabilities. Naive subsets generally had larger estimated clonotype richness than memory subsets did. Pairwise subsampling indicated that sequencing depth was expected to affect the degree of clonotype sharing among donors. Rarefaction of sorted-subset datasets indicated incomplete sequencing despite the large sequencing depth. Because the study included a small number of donors, the genetic and exposure-history diversity represented was limited. Around 5% of naive CD4, 3.5% of naive CD8, about 2.4% of memory CD4, and around 0.4% of memory CD8 clonotypes were shared across a few donors.

The chain is encoded by TRBV11-2 joined to TRBJ2-2; the D gene lacks a confident call. The sequence came from a man younger than 35 in good health. Sequencing used naive CD4+ T cells sorted from blood. This specimen's cell subset or site label, interpreted: CD45RA+ positively selected. The DNA reads TGTGCCAGCAGCTTAGTTTTGGGGACCGGGGAGCTGTTTTTT. Its protein reads: CASSLVLGTGELFF.